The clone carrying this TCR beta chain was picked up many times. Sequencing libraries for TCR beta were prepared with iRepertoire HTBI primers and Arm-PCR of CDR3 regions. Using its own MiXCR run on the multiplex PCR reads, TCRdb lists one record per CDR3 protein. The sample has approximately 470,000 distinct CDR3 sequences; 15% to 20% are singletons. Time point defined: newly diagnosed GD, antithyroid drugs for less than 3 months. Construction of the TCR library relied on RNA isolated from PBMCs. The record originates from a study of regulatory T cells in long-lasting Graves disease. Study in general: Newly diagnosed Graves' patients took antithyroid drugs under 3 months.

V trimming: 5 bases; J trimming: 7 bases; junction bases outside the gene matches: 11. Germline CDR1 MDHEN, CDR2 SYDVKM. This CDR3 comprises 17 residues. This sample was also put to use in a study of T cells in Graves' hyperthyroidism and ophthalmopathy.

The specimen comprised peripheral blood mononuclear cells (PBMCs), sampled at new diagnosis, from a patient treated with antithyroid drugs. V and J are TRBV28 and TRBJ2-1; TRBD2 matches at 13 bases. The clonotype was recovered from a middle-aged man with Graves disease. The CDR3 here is CASSNIGLAGDSNEQFF. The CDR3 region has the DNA TGTGCCAGCAGTAACATAGGACTAGCGGGAGATAGTAATGAGCAGTTCTTC.